The 20 T cell receptor beta chains below come from one sample, sequenced in a study of CD8 T cells in ankylosing spondylitis (dated by TCRdb to about 2017). Beyond this particular receptor, the publication reports: A TCR beta motif of fewer than 10 highly homologous amino acid variants appeared characteristic of blood from ankylosing spondylitis patients.

Library method: 5' RACE. Sequencing was carried out with an Illumina HiSeq 2500. In-frame beta chains were kept once TCRdb had trimmed the public reads at Q25 with fastp and called clones with MiXCR. Each record represents a unique CDR3 protein, reported with the most common genes and DNA among its rows. Counted in this sample were over 600,000 distinct CDR3 sequences; over 15% of them appeared once. Approximately 18% of the sample is held by the ten biggest clonotypes. Their antigens are not known. Sequencing was performed on blood, either unsorted or a sorted T cell fraction (not recorded which). These receptor sequences come from a male donor with ankylosing spondylitis.

In this sample, this clonotype turned up a few times. The V call is TRBV9, the J call TRBJ2-3, with 7 bases lining up with TRBD2. The CDR3 loop spans 19 amino acids. J gave up 1 base and V 4 bases, and 18 bases lay outside the gene matches. Per the germline V gene, CDR1 is SGDLS and CDR2 is YYNGEE. In DNA form, the CDR3 reads TGTGCCAGCAGCCTACCGAGCGGGAAAGAGGAGGTCGGCACAGATACGCAGTATTTT. Encoded protein: CASSLPSGKEEVGTDTQYF.

This clonotype was seen only a few times. The chain uses TRBV7-2 and TRBJ1-2, with 10 bases identical to TRBD1. J was trimmed by 4 bases and V by 1 base; bases with no gene match: 3. The CDR3 runs to 15 residues. Germline CDR1 reads SGHTA; CDR2 reads FQGNSA. CDR3 sequence: CASSLGGQGTYGYTF. Written as DNA, the CDR3 is TGTGCCAGCAGCTTAGGGGGACAGGGGACCTATGGCTACACCTTC.

The chain joins TRBV5-1 to TRBJ2-3, with D uncertain. In germline, CDR1 is SGHRS, CDR2 YFSETQ. This CDR3 region has 12 residues. Deletions cut 0 bases from V and 7 bases from J, with 6 bases between. The CDR3 DNA is TGCGCCAGCAGCTTGGACCGGTATACGCAGTATTTT. This gives the protein CASSLDRYTQYF.

This clonotype was picked up many times. The chain combines TRBV12-3 or TRBV12-4 with TRBJ2-1, with TRBD2 matching 10 bases. J gave up 4 bases and V 6 bases, and 6 bases lay outside the gene matches. The CDR3 runs 15 residues. The CDR3 region is CASRPTSGTYNEQFF. CDR3 nucleotides: TGTGCCAGCAGGCCTACTAGCGGGACGTACAATGAGCAGTTCTTC.

This clonotype showed up just a few times. V gene TRBV7-6 combines with J gene TRBJ1-1, with unresolved D. Germline CDR1 is SGHVS and CDR2 is FNYEAQ. The CDR3 has 12 amino acids. Deletions cut 4 bases from V and 7 bases from J, with 10 bases between. This CDR3 is CASSSMGGEAFF. For the CDR3, the DNA is TGTGCCAGCAGCTCCATGGGAGGTGAAGCTTTCTTT.

This rearrangement joins TRBV20-1 to TRBJ2-1; 8 bases line up with TRBD2. This CDR3 has 15 residues. Germline V gene sequence: CDR1 DFQATT, CDR2 SNEGSKA (reference sequence). V lost 1 base to trimming and J lost 2 bases; unmatched junction nucleotides: 4. The CDR3 bases are TGCAGTGCTAGAGCCTTAGCGGGGCCCTACAATGAGCAGTTCTTC. It specifies CSARALAGPYNEQFF.

This chain links TRBV6-1 with TRBJ1-2; 12 bases align to TRBD1. CDR3 length: 16 residues. Trimming took 7 bases from V and 7 from J; bases not matched to a gene: 13. From germline, CDR1 is MNHNS and CDR2 SASEGT. The CDR3 loop is CASIAKPGQGAFGYTF. The CDR3 bases are TGTGCCAGCATTGCGAAACCGGGACAGGGGGCGTTTGGCTACACCTTC.

The V call is TRBV12-3 or TRBV12-4, the J call TRBJ1-2; 10 bases map to TRBD1. J gave up 7 bases and V 3 bases, and 14 bases lay outside the gene matches. This CDR3 contains 17 residues. The CDR3 DNA sequence: TGTGCCAGCAGTTTCCGGCCGGGACAGGGGCTCCACTTTGGCTACACCTTC. Amino acids: CASSFRPGQGLHFGYTF.

The chain recombines TRBV7-2 with TRBJ2-1; D perhaps matches TRBD1 (6 bases). V shed 2 bases and J shed 12 bases, with 20 bases lying between them. The CDR3 runs 15 residues. Germline V gene sequence: CDR1 SGHTA, CDR2 FQGNSA. CDR3 bases: TGTGCCAGCAGCTTAAGGTCGGACAGACTATATGGGCAGTTCTTC. It codes for CASSLRSDRLYGQFF.

This clonotype showed up just a few times. V is TRBV7-8 and J is TRBJ1-1; D is perhaps TRBD1 (5 bases). Per germline, CDR1 SGHVS and CDR2 FQNEAQ. V was cut by 0 bases and J by 0 bases, with 8 bases left in between. The CDR3 is 15 residues long. CDR3 region: CASSLAGVMNTEAFF. CDR3 nucleotides: TGTGCCAGCAGCTTAGCAGGGGTTATGAACACTGAAGCTTTCTTT.

This clonotype has just a few counts. The chain recombines TRBV20-1 with TRBJ1-5, with D maybe TRBD1 (5 bases). Trimming cost V 3 bases and J 7 bases, with 13 bases left between them. Germline V gene sequence: CDR1 DFQATT, CDR2 SNEGSKA (reference sequence). This CDR3 comprises 13 residues. CDR3 bases: TGCAGTGCTAGCCGCGGGGGTGGCCAGCCCCAGCATTTT. Translation: CSASRGGGQPQHF.

This clonotype was seen a few times. V usage is TRBV10-3 and J usage is TRBJ2-7, with 8 positions matching TRBD1. The CDR3 has 14 residues. Unmatched junction bases numbered 9, after V lost 5 bases and J lost 6 bases. The germline V gene has CDR1 ENHRY and CDR2 SYGVKD. Here the CDR3 DNA reads TGTGCCATCAGTTCCGGGACAGGCCTGGGCGAGCAGTACTTC. Its protein is CAISSGTGLGEQYF.

This clonotype appeared a few times. The chain couples TRBV3-1 to TRBJ1-5; D gene unclear. The V gene lost 1 base and the J gene lost 6 bases, with 13 bases spanning the gap. Germline V gene data show CDR1 as LGHDT and CDR2 as YNNKEL (reference sequence). The CDR3 is 15 residues long. Here the CDR3 DNA reads TGTGCCAGCAGCCAAGGTGGCAGCCGTACTCAGCCCCAGCATTTT. Protein: CASSQGGSRTQPQHF. Full variable domain (missing parts from reference TRBV3-1 and TRBJ1-5): DTAVSQTPKYLVTQMGNDKSIKCEQNLGHDTMYWYKQDSKKFLKIMFSYNNKELIINETVPNRFSPKSPDKAHLNLHINSLELGDSAVYFCASSQGGSRTQPQHFGDGTRLSIL.

This clonotype was seen many times. The genes are TRBV3-1 and TRBJ2-5; TRBD2 agrees at 8 bases. J was trimmed by 0 bases and V by 8 bases; bases with no gene match: 8. CDR3 length: 15 amino acids. Germline assignment: CDR1 LGHDT and CDR2 YNNKEL (reference sequence). The CDR3 sequence is CASARKRGYQETQYF. CDR3 nucleotide sequence: TGTGCCAGCGCGAGGAAGCGGGGGTACCAAGAGACCCAGTACTTC.

This clonotype was seen a few times. This rearrangement joins TRBV18 to TRBJ2-7, with 12 bases fitting TRBD2. Germline CDR1 and CDR2: KGHSH and LQKENI. This CDR3 contains 15 residues. The ends lost 5 bases at V and 5 bases at J; junction bases unmatched: 7. Written as DNA, the CDR3 is TGTGCCAGCTCATCACGGACTAGCGGGGTCGACGAGCAGTACTTC. It yields the protein CASSSRTSGVDEQYF.

The table lists this clonotype with a few counts. J is TRBJ2-1 and V is TRBV5-1; 7 nucleotides agree with TRBD1. The CDR3 extends over 16 amino acids. CDR1 is SGHRS and CDR2 is YFSETQ in the germline V gene. The V segment lost 0 bases and the J segment 4 bases; nucleotides outside the gene matches: 7. CDR3 coding DNA: TGCGCCAGCAGCTTGGGTCCGGGACAGCCTTACAATGAGCAGTTCTTC. Its protein product is CASSLGPGQPYNEQFF.

This clonotype was seen a few times. The chain couples TRBV14 to TRBJ2-7; 8 bases line up with TRBD1. CDR3 size: 15 residues. Per germline, CDR1 SGHDN and CDR2 FVKESK. J was trimmed by 6 bases and V by 2 bases; bases with no gene match: 9. The CDR3 region has the DNA TGTGCCAGCAGCCAACTTGGACAGGGTAGGGGCGAGCAGTACTTC. Translated, it gives CASSQLGQGRGEQYF.

This clonotype was detected ten times or more. The rearrangement joins TRBV4-3 to TRBJ1-5; 9 bases match TRBD1. The germline CDR1 and CDR2 sequences are LGHNA and YSLEER. The V and J ends lost 3 bases and 5 bases, in that order; junction bases with no gene match: 2. The CDR3 extends over 14 amino acids. CDR3 nucleotide sequence: TGCGCCAGCAGCCAGGGACAGGGAGATCAGCCCCAGCATTTT. Translating it yields CASSQGQGDQPQHF.

The rearrangement links TRBV7-3 to TRBJ1-5, with 9 bases that match TRBD1. With 7 bases clipped from V and 0 bases from J, the junction kept 13 bases outside the gene matches. This CDR3 is built from 18 residues. Germline values: CDR1 SGHTA, CDR2 FQGTGA. The CDR3 here is CASTPTGGPGFSNQPQHF. The CDR3 nucleotides read TGTGCCAGCACCCCGACAGGGGGGCCGGGATTTAGCAATCAGCCCCAGCATTTT.

In its sample, this clonotype was seen a few times. The chain joins TRBV7-8 to TRBJ2-1, with 8 nucleotides matching TRBD2. This CDR3 has 15 amino acids. With 1 base clipped from V and 3 bases from J, the junction kept 2 bases outside the gene matches. Germline lookup yields CDR1 SGHVS and CDR2 FQNEAQ. This chain's CDR3 is CASSLGSGVYNEQFF. CDR3 bases: TGTGCCAGCAGCTTAGGTAGCGGGGTCTACAATGAGCAGTTCTTC.